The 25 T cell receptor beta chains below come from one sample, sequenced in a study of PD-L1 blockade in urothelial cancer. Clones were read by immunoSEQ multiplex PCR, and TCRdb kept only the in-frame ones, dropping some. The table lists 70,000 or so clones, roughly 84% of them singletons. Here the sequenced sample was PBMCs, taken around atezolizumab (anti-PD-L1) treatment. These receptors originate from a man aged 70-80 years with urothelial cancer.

CDR3 nucleotide sequence: TGTGCCAGCAAGGAGACAGGGGGCTTCGGTGAGCAGTTCTTC. Translating gives CASKETGGFGEQFF. This chain joins TRBV2 and TRBJ2-1, with 10 bases lining up with TRBD1. Per germline, CDR1 SNHLY and CDR2 FYNNEI. J was trimmed by 9 bases and V by 7 bases; bases with no gene match: 9. The CDR3 extends over 14 amino acids. The full variable domain, completed using reference TRBV2 and TRBJ2-1, is EPEVTQTPSHQVTQMGQEVILRCVPISNHLYFYWYRQILGQKVEFLVSFYNNEISEKSEIFDDQFSVERPDGSNFTLKIRSTKLEDSAMYFCASKETGGFGEQFFGPGTRLTVL.

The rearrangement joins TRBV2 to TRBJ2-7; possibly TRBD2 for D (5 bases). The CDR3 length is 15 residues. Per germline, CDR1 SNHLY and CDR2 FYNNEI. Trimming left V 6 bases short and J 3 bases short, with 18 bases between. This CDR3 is CASSRTGSGNYEQYF. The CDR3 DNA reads TGTGCCAGCAGCAGAACGGGGTCCGGTAACTACGAGCAGTACTTC. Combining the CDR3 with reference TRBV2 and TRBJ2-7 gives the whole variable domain EPEVTQTPSHQVTQMGQEVILRCVPISNHLYFYWYRQILGQKVEFLVSFYNNEISEKSEIFDDQFSVERPDGSNFTLKIRSTKLEDSAMYFCASSRTGSGNYEQYFGPGTRLTVT.

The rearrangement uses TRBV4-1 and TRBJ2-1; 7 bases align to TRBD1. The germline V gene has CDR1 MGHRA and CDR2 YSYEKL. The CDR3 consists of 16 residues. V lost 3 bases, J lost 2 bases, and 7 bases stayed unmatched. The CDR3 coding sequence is TGCGCCAGCAGCCAGAACGTAGGGGGCGCCTACAATGAGCAGTTCTTC. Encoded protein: CASSQNVGGAYNEQFF.

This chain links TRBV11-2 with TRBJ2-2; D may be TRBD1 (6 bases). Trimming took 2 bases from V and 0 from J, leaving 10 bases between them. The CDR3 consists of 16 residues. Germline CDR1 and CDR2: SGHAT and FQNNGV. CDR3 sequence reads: CASSLSTGTNTGELFF. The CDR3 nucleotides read TGTGCCAGCAGCTTATCCACAGGGACGAACACCGGGGAGCTGTTTTTT.

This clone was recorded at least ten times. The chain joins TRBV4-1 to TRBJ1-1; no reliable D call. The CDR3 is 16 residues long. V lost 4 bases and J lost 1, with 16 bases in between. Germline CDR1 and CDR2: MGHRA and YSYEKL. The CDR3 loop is CASSRAQRTENTEAFF. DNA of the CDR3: TGCGCCAGCAGCCGGGCCCAGCGGACGGAGAACACTGAAGCTTTCTTT.

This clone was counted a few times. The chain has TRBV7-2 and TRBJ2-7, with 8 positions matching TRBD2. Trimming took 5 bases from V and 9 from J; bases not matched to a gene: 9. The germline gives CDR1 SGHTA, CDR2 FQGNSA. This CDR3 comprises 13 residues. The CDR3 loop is CASSLGTRGLQYF. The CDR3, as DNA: TGTGCCAGCAGCCTCGGGACTAGGGGGTTGCAGTACTTC. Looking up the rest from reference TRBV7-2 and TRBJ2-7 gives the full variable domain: GAGVSQSPSNKVTEKGKDVELRCDPISGHTALYWYRQSLGQGLEFLIYFQGNSAPDKSGLPSDRFSAERTGGSVSTLTIQRTQQEDSAVYLCASSLGTRGLQYFGPGTRLTVT.

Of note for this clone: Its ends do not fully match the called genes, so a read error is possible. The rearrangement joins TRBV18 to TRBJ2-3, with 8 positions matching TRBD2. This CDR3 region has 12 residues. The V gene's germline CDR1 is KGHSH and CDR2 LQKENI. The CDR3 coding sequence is TGTGCCAGCTCACCCTTACCGGGACTAGGTTTGTTT. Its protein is CASSPLPGLGLF.

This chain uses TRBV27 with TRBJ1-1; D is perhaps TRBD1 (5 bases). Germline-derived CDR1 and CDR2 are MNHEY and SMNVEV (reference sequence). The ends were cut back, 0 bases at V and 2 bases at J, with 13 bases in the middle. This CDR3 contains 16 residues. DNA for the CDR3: TGTGCCAGCAGTTTATCAGGCAGGGTCGGAAACACTGAAGCTTTCTTT. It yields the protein CASSLSGRVGNTEAFF.

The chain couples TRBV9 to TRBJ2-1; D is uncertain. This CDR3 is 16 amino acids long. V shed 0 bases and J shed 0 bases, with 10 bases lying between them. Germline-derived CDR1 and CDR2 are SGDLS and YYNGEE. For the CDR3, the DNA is TGTGCCAGCAGCGTAGCCTGGGCGAGCTCCTACAATGAGCAGTTCTTC. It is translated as CASSVAWASSYNEQFF.

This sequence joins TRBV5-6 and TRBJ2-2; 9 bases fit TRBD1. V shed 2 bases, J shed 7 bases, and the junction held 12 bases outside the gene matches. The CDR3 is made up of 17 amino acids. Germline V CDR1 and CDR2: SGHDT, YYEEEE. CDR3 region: CASSFRDRARGVGELFF. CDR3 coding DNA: TGTGCCAGCAGCTTCCGGGACAGGGCTAGGGGGGTCGGGGAGCTGTTTTTT.

The CDR3 sequence is CASRDVAGQGNEQYF. The DNA for the CDR3 is TGTGCCAGCAGGGACGTGGCGGGACAGGGTAACGAGCAGTACTTC. The chain employs TRBV2 and TRBJ2-7, with TRBD1 identical over 9 bases. The CDR3 extends over 15 amino acids. The trim removed 6 bases at V and 5 bases at J, leaving 11 bases unmatched. CDR1 and CDR2 (germline): SNHLY, FYNNEI.

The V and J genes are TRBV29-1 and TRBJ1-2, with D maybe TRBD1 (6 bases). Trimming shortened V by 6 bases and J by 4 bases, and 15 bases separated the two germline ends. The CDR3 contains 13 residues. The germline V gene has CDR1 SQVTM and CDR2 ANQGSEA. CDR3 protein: CSVRDTAGYGYTF. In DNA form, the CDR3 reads TGCAGCGTCCGGGACACTGCTGGCTATGGCTACACCTTC.

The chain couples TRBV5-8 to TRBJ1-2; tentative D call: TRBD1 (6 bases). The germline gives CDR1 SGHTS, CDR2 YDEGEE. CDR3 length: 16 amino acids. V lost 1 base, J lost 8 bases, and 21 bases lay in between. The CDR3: CASSLPALQGFTGYTF. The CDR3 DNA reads TGTGCCAGCAGCTTGCCCGCGTTACAGGGTTTTACGGGCTACACCTTC.

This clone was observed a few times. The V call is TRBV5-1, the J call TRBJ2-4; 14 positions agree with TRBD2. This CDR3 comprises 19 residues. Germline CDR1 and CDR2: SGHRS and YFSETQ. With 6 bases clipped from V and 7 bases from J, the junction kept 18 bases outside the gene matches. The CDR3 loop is CASTQWGPGLAGEENIQYF. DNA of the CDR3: TGCGCCAGCACCCAATGGGGTCCGGGACTAGCGGGAGAGGAGAACATTCAGTACTTC.

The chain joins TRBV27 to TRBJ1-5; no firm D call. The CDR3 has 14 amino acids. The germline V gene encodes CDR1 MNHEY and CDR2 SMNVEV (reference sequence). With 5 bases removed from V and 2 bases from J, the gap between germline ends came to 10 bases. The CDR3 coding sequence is TGTGCCAGCAGTCCCCTGTCGGGCAATCAGCCCCAGCATTTT. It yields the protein CASSPLSGNQPQHF.

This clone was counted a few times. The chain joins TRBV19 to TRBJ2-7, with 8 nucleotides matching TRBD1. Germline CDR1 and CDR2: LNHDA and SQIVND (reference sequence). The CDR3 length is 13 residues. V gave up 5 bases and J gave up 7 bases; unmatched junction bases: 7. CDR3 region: CASSPGTGGEQYF. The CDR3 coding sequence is TGTGCCAGTAGTCCTGGGACAGGAGGGGAGCAGTACTTC.

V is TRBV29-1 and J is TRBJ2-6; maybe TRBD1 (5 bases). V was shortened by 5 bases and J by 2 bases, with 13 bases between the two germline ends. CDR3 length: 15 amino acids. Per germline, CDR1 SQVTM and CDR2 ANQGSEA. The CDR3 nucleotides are TGCAGCGTTAGGGGTGACTTCGCTGGGGCCAACGTCCTGACTTTC. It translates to CSVRGDFAGANVLTF. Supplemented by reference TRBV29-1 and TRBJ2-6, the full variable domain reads SAVISQKPSRDICQRGTSLTIQCQVDSQVTMMFWYRQQPGQSLTLIATANQGSEATYESGFVIDKFPISRPNLTFSTLTVSNMSPEDSSIYLCSVRGDFAGANVLTFGAGSRLTVL.

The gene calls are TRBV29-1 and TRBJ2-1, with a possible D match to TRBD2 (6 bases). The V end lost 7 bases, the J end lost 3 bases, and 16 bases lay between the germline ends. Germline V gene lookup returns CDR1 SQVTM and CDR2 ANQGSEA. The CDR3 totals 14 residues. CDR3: CSAGTPPLYNEQFF. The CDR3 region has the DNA TGCAGCGCCGGGACTCCACCCCTCTACAATGAGCAGTTCTTC.

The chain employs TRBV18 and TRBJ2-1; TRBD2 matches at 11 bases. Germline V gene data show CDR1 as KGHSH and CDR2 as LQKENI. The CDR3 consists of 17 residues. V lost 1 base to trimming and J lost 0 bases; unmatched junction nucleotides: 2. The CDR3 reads CASSPRLAGSSYNEQFF. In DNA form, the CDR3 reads TGTGCCAGCTCACCACGACTAGCGGGGTCCTCCTACAATGAGCAGTTCTTC.

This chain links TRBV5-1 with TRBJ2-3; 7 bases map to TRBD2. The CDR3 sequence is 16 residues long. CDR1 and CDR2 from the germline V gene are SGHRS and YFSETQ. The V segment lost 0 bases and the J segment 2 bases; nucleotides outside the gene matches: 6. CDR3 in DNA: TGCGCCAGCAGCTTGGAAGTAGCGGGTGCCACAGATACGCAGTATTTT. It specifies CASSLEVAGATDTQYF. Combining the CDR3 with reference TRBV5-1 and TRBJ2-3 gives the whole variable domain KAGVTQTPRYLIKTRGQQVTLSCSPISGHRSVSWYQQTPGQGLQFLFEYFSETQRNKGNFPGRFSGRQFSNSRSEMNVSTLELGDSALYLCASSLEVAGATDTQYFGPGTRLTVL.

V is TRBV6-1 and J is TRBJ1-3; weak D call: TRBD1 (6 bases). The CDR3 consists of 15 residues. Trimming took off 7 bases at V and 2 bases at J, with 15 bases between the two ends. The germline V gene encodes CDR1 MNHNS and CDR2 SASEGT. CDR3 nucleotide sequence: TGTGCCAGCACCGGGACATTGACCACTGGAAACACCATATATTTT. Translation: CASTGTLTTGNTIYF.

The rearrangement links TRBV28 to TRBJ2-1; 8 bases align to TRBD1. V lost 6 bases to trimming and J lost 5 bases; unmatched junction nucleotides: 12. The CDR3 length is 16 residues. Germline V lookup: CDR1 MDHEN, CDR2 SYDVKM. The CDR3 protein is CASSPHQGAGDNEQFF. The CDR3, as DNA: TGTGCCAGCAGCCCTCACCAGGGGGCTGGGGACAATGAGCAGTTCTTC.

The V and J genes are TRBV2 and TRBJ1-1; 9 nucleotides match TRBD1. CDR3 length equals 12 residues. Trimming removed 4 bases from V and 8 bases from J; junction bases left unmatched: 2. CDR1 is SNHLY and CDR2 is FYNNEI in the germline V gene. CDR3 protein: CASSVGTGEAFF. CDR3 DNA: TGTGCCAGCAGTGTTGGGACAGGGGAAGCTTTCTTT.

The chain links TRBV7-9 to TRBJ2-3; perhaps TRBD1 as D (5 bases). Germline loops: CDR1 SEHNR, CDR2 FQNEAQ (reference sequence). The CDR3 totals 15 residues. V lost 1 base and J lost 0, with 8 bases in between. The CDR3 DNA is TGTGCCAGCAGCTTAGAGGGGCTTAGCACAGATACGCAGTATTTT. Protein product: CASSLEGLSTDTQYF.

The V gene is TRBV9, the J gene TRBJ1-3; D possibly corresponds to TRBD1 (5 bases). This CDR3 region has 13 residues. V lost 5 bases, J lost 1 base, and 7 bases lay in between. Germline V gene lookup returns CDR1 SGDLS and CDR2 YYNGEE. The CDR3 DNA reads TGTGCCAGCAGTGGGACTTCTGGAAACACCATATATTTT. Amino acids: CASSGTSGNTIYF. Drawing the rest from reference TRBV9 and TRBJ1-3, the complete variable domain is DSGVTQTPKHLITATGQRVTLRCSPRSGDLSVYWYQQSLDQGLQFLIQYYNGEERAKGNILERFSAQQFPDLHSELNLSSLELGDSALYFCASSGTSGNTIYFGEGSWLTVV.